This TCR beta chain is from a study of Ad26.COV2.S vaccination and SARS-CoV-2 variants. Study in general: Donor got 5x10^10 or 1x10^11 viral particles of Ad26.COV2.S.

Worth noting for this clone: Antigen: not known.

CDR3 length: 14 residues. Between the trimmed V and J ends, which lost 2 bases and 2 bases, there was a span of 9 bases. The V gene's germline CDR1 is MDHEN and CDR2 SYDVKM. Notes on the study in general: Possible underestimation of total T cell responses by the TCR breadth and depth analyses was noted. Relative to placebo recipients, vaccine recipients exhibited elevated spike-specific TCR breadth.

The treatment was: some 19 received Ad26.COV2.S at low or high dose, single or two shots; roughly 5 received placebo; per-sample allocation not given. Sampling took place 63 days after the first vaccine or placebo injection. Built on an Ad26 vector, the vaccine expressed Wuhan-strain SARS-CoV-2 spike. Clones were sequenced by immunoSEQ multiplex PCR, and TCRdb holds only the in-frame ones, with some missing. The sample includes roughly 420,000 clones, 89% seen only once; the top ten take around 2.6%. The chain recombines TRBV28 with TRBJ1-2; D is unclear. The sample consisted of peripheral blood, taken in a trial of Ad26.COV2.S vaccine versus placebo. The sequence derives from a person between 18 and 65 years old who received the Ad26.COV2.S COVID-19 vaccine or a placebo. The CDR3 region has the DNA TGTGCCAGCAGTTTAGTCCTCAGGAACTATGGCTACACCTTC. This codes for CASSLVLRNYGYTF.